The 15 T cell receptor beta chains reported below all come from one sample, sequenced in a study of blood T cell repertoires in COVID-19. TCRdb's table, derived via immunoSEQ multiplex PCR, lists solely in-frame clones and lacks some. This table has about 280,000 clones, 80% to 90% appearing once. The specimen was peripheral blood. These receptors all come from a woman aged 25 to 45 with active or convalescent COVID-19.

This chain connects TRBV5-4 to TRBJ2-1; 11 bases are a match to TRBD2. The CDR3 has 16 residues. Germline loops: CDR1 SGHNT, CDR2 YYREEE (reference sequence). The V gene end was trimmed by 4 bases and the J gene end by 3 bases; junction bases not matched to a gene: 6. The CDR3 DNA follows: TGTGCCAGCAGCATGACTCTAGCGGGGGGCTACAATGAGCAGTTCTTC. Protein sequence: CASSMTLAGGYNEQFF.

The CDR3 coding sequence is TGTGCCAGCAGCGGGGACAGGGGGGCCAAAAACATTCAGTACTTC. It codes for CASSGDRGAKNIQYF. The chain carries TRBV2 and TRBJ2-4; TRBD1 matches at 11 bases. Trimming at V came to 6 bases and at J to 1 base, leaving 2 bases not matched to a gene. The germline CDR1 and CDR2 sequences are SNHLY and FYNNEI. The CDR3 totals 15 residues. The complete variable domain, with remaining parts taken from reference TRBV2 and TRBJ2-4, reads EPEVTQTPSHQVTQMGQEVILRCVPISNHLYFYWYRQILGQKVEFLVSFYNNEISEKSEIFDDQFSVERPDGSNFTLKIRSTKLEDSAMYFCASSGDRGAKNIQYFGAGTRLSVL.

V usage is TRBV2 and J usage is TRBJ1-5, with 9 positions matching TRBD1. The V segment lost 5 bases and the J segment 2 bases; nucleotides outside the gene matches: 4. Germline V lookup: CDR1 SNHLY, CDR2 FYNNEI. This CDR3 region has 15 residues. In nucleotides, the CDR3 is TGTGCCAGCAGTCCGGGACAGGGCGGCAATCAGCCCCAGCATTTT. It encodes CASSPGQGGNQPQHF.

The rearrangement joins TRBV2 to TRBJ2-7; 8 bases are a match to TRBD1. J was trimmed by 7 bases and V by 8 bases; bases with no gene match: 10. Germline V lookup: CDR1 SNHLY, CDR2 FYNNEI. This CDR3 is built from 13 residues. The CDR3 is CASHQTTGGEQYF. The DNA of the CDR3 is TGTGCCAGCCATCAGACCACAGGGGGAGAGCAGTACTTC. The full variable domain, with the rest looked up from reference TRBV2 and TRBJ2-7, is EPEVTQTPSHQVTQMGQEVILRCVPISNHLYFYWYRQILGQKVEFLVSFYNNEISEKSEIFDDQFSVERPDGSNFTLKIRSTKLEDSAMYFCASHQTTGGEQYFGPGTRLTVT.

CDR3 in amino acids: CASTRQAVNTEAFF. DNA for the CDR3: TGTGCCAGTACTAGACAGGCGGTGAACACTGAAGCTTTCTTT. The chain is built from TRBV19 and TRBJ1-1; TRBD1 might be the D (6 bases). The germline CDR1 and CDR2 sequences are LNHDA and SQIVND (reference sequence). Trimming took off 7 bases at V and 0 bases at J, with 12 bases between the two ends. CDR3 length equals 14 residues.

The chain combines TRBV7-2 with TRBJ2-5; maybe TRBD2 (6 bases). Germline V CDR1 and CDR2: SGHTA, FQGNSA. Between the trimmed V and J ends, which lost 1 base and 3 bases, there was a span of 15 bases. The length of the CDR3 is 16 residues. CDR3 loop: CASSLDLWRGKETQYF. DNA for the CDR3: TGTGCCAGCAGCTTAGATCTTTGGCGGGGAAAAGAGACCCAGTACTTC.

Worth noting for this clone: The junction differs from germline at one of its ends, possibly a read error. This chain uses TRBV4-1 with TRBJ1-2; no reliable D call. Germline V lookup: CDR1 MGHRA, CDR2 YSYEKL. This CDR3 is 11 amino acids long. The chain's CDR3 is CASSQGPASVF. CDR3 bases: TGCGCCAGCAGCCAAGGCCCAGCGTCAGTCTTC.

The chain uses TRBV7-9 and TRBJ2-7, with D possibly matching TRBD2 (6 bases). The V end lost 4 bases, the J end lost 7 bases, and 17 bases lay between the germline ends. Germline V gives CDR1 SEHNR, CDR2 FQNEAQ (reference sequence). This CDR3 spans 14 amino acids. The CDR3, as DNA: TGTGCCAGCAGCTGGGCGGGACGGGCTGGGGAGCAGTACTTC. Residues: CASSWAGRAGEQYF.

The rearrangement joins TRBV9 to TRBJ1-2; D perhaps matches TRBD1 (5 bases). Germline V CDR1 and CDR2: SGDLS, YYNGEE. The CDR3 length is 13 residues. V lost 0 bases, J lost 7 bases, and 10 bases lay in between. The CDR3 region has the DNA TGTGCCAGCAGCGTAGCGGTTGGGGCTGGCTACACCTTC. This sequence encodes CASSVAVGAGYTF.

The chain couples TRBV10-3 to TRBJ2-3; maybe TRBD2 (6 bases). The CDR3 has 15 residues. Germline assignment: CDR1 ENHRY and CDR2 SYGVKD. Trimming removed 4 bases at V and 2 bases at J, with 13 bases between. The CDR3 sequence: CAISGGGGITDTQYF. Written as DNA, the CDR3 is TGTGCCATCAGTGGTGGTGGGGGGATCACAGATACGCAGTATTTT.

Only a few counts were recorded for this clone. This chain joins TRBV7-3 and TRBJ2-1; 12 bases map to TRBD2. In germline, CDR1 is SGHTA, CDR2 FQGTGA. There are 16 residues in the CDR3. The V gene end was trimmed by 4 bases and the J gene end by 4 bases; junction bases not matched to a gene: 5. The CDR3 DNA follows: TGTGCCAGCAGCTCTAGCGGGGGGGCGAAGTACAATGAGCAGTTCTTC. Its translation is CASSSSGGAKYNEQFF.

V usage is TRBV7-9 and J usage is TRBJ1-4; D uncertain. The CDR3 covers 13 residues. Germline lookup yields CDR1 SEHNR and CDR2 FQNEAQ (reference sequence). Trimming removed 8 bases from V and 3 bases from J, with 10 bases in between. CDR3 DNA: TGTGCCAGCGGAGGGTTAGCTAATGAAAAACTGTTTTTT. It yields the protein CASGGLANEKLFF.

The chain employs TRBV10-3 and TRBJ2-6; the D gene is possibly TRBD1 (6 bases). The CDR3 contains 18 residues. Deletions cut 6 bases from V and 3 bases from J, with 21 bases between. Germline V gene data show CDR1 as ENHRY and CDR2 as SYGVKD. The CDR3 is CAISPFRGISGGANVLTF. CDR3 sequence (DNA): TGTGCCATCAGCCCTTTCAGGGGTATCTCGGGTGGGGCCAACGTCCTGACTTTC.

As for this clone: The same CDR3 can be traced to other DNA sequences in this sample. The chain employs TRBV7-9 and TRBJ2-7, with TRBD1 identical over 10 bases. CDR3 length equals 15 residues. Germline assignment: CDR1 SEHNR and CDR2 FQNEAQ (reference sequence). V was clipped by 5 bases and J by 0 bases; unmatched bases: 4. The DNA of the CDR3 is TGTGCCAGCAGCCCAGGACAGGGGGGCTCCTACGAGCAGTACTTC. This gives the protein CASSPGQGGSYEQYF.

The chain links TRBV7-3 to TRBJ1-1; 9 bases agree with TRBD1. The V gene's germline CDR1 is SGHTA and CDR2 FQGTGA. Trimming took 3 bases from V and 5 from J; bases not matched to a gene: 4. This CDR3 contains 14 residues. The CDR3 protein is CASSFTGGSTEAFF. The DNA for the CDR3 is TGTGCCAGCAGCTTCACAGGGGGCAGTACTGAAGCTTTCTTT.